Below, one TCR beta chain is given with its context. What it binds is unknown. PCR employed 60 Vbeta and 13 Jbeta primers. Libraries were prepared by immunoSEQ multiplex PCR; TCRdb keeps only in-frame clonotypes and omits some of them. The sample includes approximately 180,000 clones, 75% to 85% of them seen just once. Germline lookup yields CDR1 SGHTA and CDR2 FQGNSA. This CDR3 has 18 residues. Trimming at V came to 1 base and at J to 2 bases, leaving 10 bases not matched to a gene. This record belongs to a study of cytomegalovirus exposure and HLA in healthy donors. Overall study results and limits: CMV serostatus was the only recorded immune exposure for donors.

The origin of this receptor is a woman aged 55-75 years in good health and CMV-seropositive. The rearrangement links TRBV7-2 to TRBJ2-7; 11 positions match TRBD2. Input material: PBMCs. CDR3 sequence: CASSLGGFGTSGPYEQYF. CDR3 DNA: TGTGCCAGCAGCTTAGGAGGTTTTGGGACTAGCGGACCCTACGAGCAGTACTTC.